The text below deals with one TCR beta chain. What it binds is not known. Data came from immunoSEQ multiplex PCR; TCRdb stores just in-frame clones and leaves some out. The sample has approximately 320,000 clones; around two thirds are singletons. The CDR3 extends over 15 amino acids. Germline lookup yields CDR1 SGHDT and CDR2 YYEEEE. V lost 3 bases and J 3 bases, leaving 13 bases between the germline ends. The data were taken from a study of shared clonotypes between healthy human individuals. Study-level points and caveats: Naive subsets, compared against memory subsets, generally had larger estimated richness values. Sharing across four donors was highest in naive CD4 (roughly 5%) and lowest in memory CD8 (roughly 0.4%).

Caucasian adults living in Nashville, Tennessee, provided all samples. The chain joins TRBV5-6 to TRBJ1-5, with D possibly matching TRBD1 (5 bases). Sequenced material: memory CD4+ T cells sorted from blood. Subset denoted: CD45RA-negative fraction. The clonotype was recovered from a man aged 25-45 years in good health. The chain's CDR3 is CASSWGDSYNQPQHF. In DNA form, the CDR3 reads TGTGCCAGCAGCTGGGGCGACAGTTACAATCAGCCCCAGCATTTT.